These T cell receptor beta chains were read from a single sample in a study of blood T cell repertoires in COVID-19. Produced via immunoSEQ multiplex PCR; TCRdb's table is partial and in-frame only. This sample has approximately 400,000 clones; roughly 77% occur once, and the top ten carry around 1%. The sequenced material came from peripheral blood. The source is a human donor with acute or convalescent COVID-19. The donor label of this sample is uncertain. Each CDR3 is given with its conserved first and last residue. Each record gives: clone size, V gene, J gene, D gene, CDR3 DNA, CDR3 protein. D genes are given only for firm matches. Clone size appears in some rows only: once, few, many, or a class for an expanded clone.

>-|TRBV30|TRBJ2-2|TRBD1
TGTGCCGGGGACAGGCCCGGGGAGCTGTTTTTT
CAGDRPGELFF
>-|TRBV19|TRBJ1-2|-
TGTGCCAGTAGTATTGGGCAGGGAAGGTTGTCGGGCTACACCTTC
CASSIGQGRLSGYTF
>-|TRBV18|TRBJ2-1|-
TGTGCCAGCTCACCACTTAAGGTACAGAACAATGAGCAGTTCTTC
CASSPLKVQNNEQFF
>-|TRBV6-1|TRBJ1-4|TRBD1
TGTGCCAGCAGTGCCGACCGGGACAGGGTTTCTAATGAAAAACTGTTTTTT
CASSADRDRVSNEKLFF
>-|TRBV5-1|TRBJ2-1|TRBD1
TGCGCCAGCAGCAAGGGACAGGGGACGTACAATGAGCAGTTCTTC
CASSKGQGTYNEQFF
>-|TRBV2|TRBJ2-3|TRBD2
TGTGCCAGCAGTGGGGCGGGACTAGCGGGAGGCACAGATACGCAGTATTTT
CASSGAGLAGGTDTQYF
>-|TRBV6-1|TRBJ2-2|TRBD1
TGTGCCAGCAGTGCTGGGACAGGGTTTAGTCCGGACACCGGGGAGCTGTTTTTT
CASSAGTGFSPDTGELFF
>-|TRBV7-4|TRBJ2-4|TRBD1
TGTGCCAGCAGCTTCTCAGGGACAGGAGGCCGAGCCAAAAACATTCAGTACTTC
CASSFSGTGGRAKNIQYF
>-|TRBV12-5|TRBJ2-7|TRBD2
TGTGCTAGTGGTTTGTACCGGACTAGCGGCACCTACGAGCAGTACTTC
CASGLYRTSGTYEQYF
>-|TRBV10-3|TRBJ2-3|TRBD1
TGTGCCATCAGTCACGGGACAGGGGATGTTGCAGATACGCAGTATTTT
CAISHGTGDVADTQYF
>-|TRBV12-3/TRBV12-4|TRBJ1-2|-
TGTGCCAGCAGTTTGGGCCCTACTGGCTACACCTTC
CASSLGPTGYTF
>-|TRBV18|TRBJ2-5|TRBD1
TGTGCCAGCTCACCGGGACAGGGGAAGGAGACCCAGTACTTC
CASSPGQGKETQYF
>-|TRBV6-5|TRBJ1-1|-
TGTGCCAGCGGACCGGGTAGCGGCACTGAAGCTTTCTTT
CASGPGSGTEAFF
>-|TRBV7-9|TRBJ1-1|-
TGTGCCAGCAGCTTAGTTAGCGGGAACACTGAAGCTTTCTTT
CASSLVSGNTEAFF
>-|TRBV7-2|TRBJ2-1|TRBD2
TGTGCCAGCAGCTGGACTAGCGGGAGTATTGGTGAGCAGTTCTTC
CASSWTSGSIGEQFF
>-|TRBV9|TRBJ2-3|-
TGTGCCAGCAGCTTCTACAGGTCAGATACGCAGTATTTT
CASSFYRSDTQYF
>-|TRBV18|TRBJ1-5|-
TGTGCCAGCTCACCCCAAAGAGGGAGGGCTGATCAGCCCCAGCATTTT
CASSPQRGRADQPQHF
>-|TRBV9|TRBJ2-3|TRBD2
TGTGCCAGCAGCGCTGGGACTAGCGGCACAGATACGCAGTATTTT
CASSAGTSGTDTQYF
>-|TRBV12-3/TRBV12-4|TRBJ1-1|-
TGTGCCAGCAGTTTCGGTAACACTGAAGCTTTCTTT
CASSFGNTEAFF
>-|TRBV7-8|TRBJ1-1|TRBD1
TGTGCCAGCCGACAGGGGAACACTGAAGCTTTCTTT
CASRQGNTEAFF
>few|TRBV7-9|TRBJ2-7|TRBD1
TGTGCCAGCAGCCTCTTAGGCGGACAGGGGGCCACCGGGCAGTACTTC
CASSLLGGQGATGQYF
>-|TRBV6-6|TRBJ2-1|TRBD2
TGTGCCAGCAGTAAGCGGGGCTCCTACAATGAGCAGTTCTTC
CASSKRGSYNEQFF
>few|TRBV5-4|TRBJ1-6|TRBD1
TGTGCCAGCAGCCCGGACAGGATGTCCTATAATTCACCCCTCCACTTT
CASSPDRMSYNSPLHF
>once|TRBV9|TRBJ2-6|TRBD1
TGTGCCAGCAGCCTAGGACAGGGGAGCTCTGGGGCCAACGTCCTGACTTTC
CASSLGQGSSGANVLTF
>-|TRBV4-2|TRBJ2-7|TRBD2
TGTGCCAGCAGCCAAGATGGTACTAGCGGGAGGGCTCTCGAGCAGTACTTC
CASSQDGTSGRALEQYF
>-|TRBV7-9|TRBJ2-2|TRBD1
TGTGCCAGCAGCTTAGCGCTGGGGACAGGGCCCCTGTTTTTT
CASSLALGTGPLFF
>-|TRBV9|TRBJ1-2|TRBD1
TGTGCCAGCAGCGCCCGGACAGGGGGCTATGGCTACACCTTC
CASSARTGGYGYTF
>-|TRBV3-1/TRBV3-2|TRBJ2-1|TRBD2
TGTGCCAGCAGCCAAGATACCAGGTACGCTAGCGGGAGAAATGAGCAGTTCTTC
CASSQDTRYASGRNEQFF
>-|TRBV6-5|TRBJ2-1|TRBD2
TGTGCCAGCAGTTACCCGGGGGGGCGAGAGCAGTTCTTC
CASSYPGGREQFF
>-|TRBV15|TRBJ2-7|-
TGTGCCACCAGCAGAGAGGGGCCTCCGTACGAGCAGTACTTC
CATSREGPPYEQYF
>few|TRBV9|TRBJ2-5|-
TGTGCCAGCAGCGTAGGTCCAGGGCAAGAGACCCAGTACTTC
CASSVGPGQETQYF
>-|TRBV7-9|TRBJ2-5|-
TGTGCCAGCAGCTTTCCCCTTCGGGAGACCCAGTACTTC
CASSFPLRETQYF
>-|TRBV18|TRBJ2-1|-
TGTGCCAGCTCACCGGCAGGGAATTCACTATTAGGGCAGTTCTTC
CASSPAGNSLLGQFF
>-|TRBV2|TRBJ1-4|TRBD1
TGTGCCAGCCATAAGGGGGCCGCAACTAATGAAAAACTGTTTTTT
CASHKGAATNEKLFF
>-|TRBV19|TRBJ1-6|-
TGTGCCAGTACCAGGGGAAATTCACCCCTCCACTTT
CASTRGNSPLHF
>-|TRBV10-1|TRBJ2-3|-
TGCGCCAGCAGTGAATTCAATACGCAGTATTTT
CASSEFNTQYF
>-|TRBV18|TRBJ2-1|TRBD2
TGTGCCAGCTCACCAAGGACTAGCGGGTACTATGAGCAGTTCTTC
CASSPRTSGYYEQFF
>-|TRBV3-1/TRBV3-2|TRBJ2-5|-
TGTGCCAGCAGCCACCAAAGGGGAGAGACCCAGTACTTC
CASSHQRGETQYF
>-|TRBV11-3|TRBJ2-6|-
TGTGCCAGCAGCACCGGGGAACCTGGGGCCAACGTCCTGACTTTC
CASSTGEPGANVLTF
>-|TRBV28|TRBJ2-5|-
TGTGCCAGCACTCCCTGGGGAGAACAAGAGACCCAGTACTTC
CASTPWGEQETQYF
>-|TRBV7-8|TRBJ1-2|-
TGTGCCAGCAGCTTGCAGAGTAGACAAAACTATGGCTACACCTTC
CASSLQSRQNYGYTF
>once|TRBV11-2|TRBJ1-3|-
TGTGCCAGCAGCTTAGTTGGGTTTTGGGACACGAGCTCTGGAAACACCATATATTTT
CASSLVGFWDTSSGNTIYF
>-|TRBV5-1|TRBJ1-1|TRBD1
TGCGCCAGCAGCTTAGGATCGGGAGGCACAGGGGGGGTTGAAGCTTTCTTT
CASSLGSGGTGGVEAFF
>-|TRBV25-1|TRBJ1-5|-
TGTGCCAGCAGTGAAGCGGGGTTTCTTAGCAATCAGCCCCAGCATTTT
CASSEAGFLSNQPQHF
>-|TRBV7-8|TRBJ1-1|-
TGTGCCACCCGGGACTTTATGAACACTGAAGCTTTCTTT
CATRDFMNTEAFF
>-|TRBV5-6|TRBJ2-7|TRBD2
TGTGCCAGCTCCTCGGGGGGCTACGAGCAGTACTTC
CASSSGGYEQYF
>once|TRBV11-2|TRBJ2-5|TRBD1
TGTGCCAGCAGCCCAGGGGACAGCCAAGAGACCCAGTACTTC
CASSPGDSQETQYF
>-|TRBV5-5|TRBJ2-7|-
TGTGCCAGCAGCTTTTATTGGGACACTAGACCCTACGAGCAGTACTTC
CASSFYWDTRPYEQYF
>-|TRBV5-1|TRBJ2-3|TRBD2
TGCGCCAGCAGTACCGGGACTAGCGGGAGAAGGACAGATACGCAGTATTTT
CASSTGTSGRRTDTQYF
>-|TRBV5-1|TRBJ1-4|-
TGCGCCAGCAGCCCGGGGGTAATACGAGAGGAGGAAAAACTGTTTTTT
CASSPGVIREEEKLFF
>-|TRBV11-2|TRBJ2-1|TRBD2
TGTGCCAGCAGTTCGACTAGCGGGAGCCTCTATGAGCAGTTCTTC
CASSSTSGSLYEQFF
>-|TRBV5-5|TRBJ1-2|TRBD1
TGTGCCAGCAGCTCGTCGGGAAGGACAGGGCGGGATGGCTACACCTTC
CASSSSGRTGRDGYTF
>-|TRBV14|TRBJ1-1|-
TGTGCCAGCAGCCAAGATTTTGTGTCCAGCCGACGGGACACTGAAGCTTTCTTT
CASSQDFVSSRRDTEAFF
>-|TRBV18|TRBJ1-5|TRBD1
TGTGCCAGCTCACCTCACCGGGAGGGGGCCCAGCCCCAGCATTTT
CASSPHREGAQPQHF